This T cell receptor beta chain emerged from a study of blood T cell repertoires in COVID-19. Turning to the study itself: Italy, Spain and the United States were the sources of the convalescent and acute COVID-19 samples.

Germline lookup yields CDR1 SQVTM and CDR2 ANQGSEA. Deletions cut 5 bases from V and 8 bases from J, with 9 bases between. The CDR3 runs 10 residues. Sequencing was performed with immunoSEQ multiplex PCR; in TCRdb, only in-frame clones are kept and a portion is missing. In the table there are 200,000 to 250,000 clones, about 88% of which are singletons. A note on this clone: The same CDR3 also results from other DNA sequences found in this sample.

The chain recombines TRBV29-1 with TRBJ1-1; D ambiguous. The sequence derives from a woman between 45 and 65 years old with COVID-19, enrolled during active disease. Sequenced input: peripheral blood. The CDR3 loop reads CSVRDNEAFF. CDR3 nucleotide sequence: TGCAGCGTTCGCGATAACGAAGCTTTCTTT.